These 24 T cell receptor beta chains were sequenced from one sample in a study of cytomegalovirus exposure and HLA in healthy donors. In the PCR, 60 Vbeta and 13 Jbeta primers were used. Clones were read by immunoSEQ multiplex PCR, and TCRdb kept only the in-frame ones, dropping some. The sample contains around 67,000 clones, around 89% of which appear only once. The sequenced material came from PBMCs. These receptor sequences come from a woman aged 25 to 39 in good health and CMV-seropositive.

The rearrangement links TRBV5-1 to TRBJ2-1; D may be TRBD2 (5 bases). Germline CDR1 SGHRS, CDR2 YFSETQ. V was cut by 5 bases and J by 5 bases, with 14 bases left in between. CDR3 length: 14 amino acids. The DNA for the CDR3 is TGCGCCAGCAGGACAACAGCGGCAAACAATGAGCAGTTCTTC. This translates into CASRTTAANNEQFF.

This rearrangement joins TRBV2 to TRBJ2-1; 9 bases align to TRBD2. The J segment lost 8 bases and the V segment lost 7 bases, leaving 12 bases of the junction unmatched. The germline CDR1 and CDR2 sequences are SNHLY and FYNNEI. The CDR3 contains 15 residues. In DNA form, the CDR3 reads TGTGCCAGCAACCTAGCGGGAACCGGTCTCGATGAGCAGTTCTTC. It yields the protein CASNLAGTGLDEQFF.

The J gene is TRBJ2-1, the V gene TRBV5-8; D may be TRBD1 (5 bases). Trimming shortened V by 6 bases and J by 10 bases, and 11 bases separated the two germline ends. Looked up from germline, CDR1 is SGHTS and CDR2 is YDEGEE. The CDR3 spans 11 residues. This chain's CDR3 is CASTFHREQFF. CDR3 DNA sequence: TGTGCCAGCACCTTCCACAGGGAGCAGTTCTTC.

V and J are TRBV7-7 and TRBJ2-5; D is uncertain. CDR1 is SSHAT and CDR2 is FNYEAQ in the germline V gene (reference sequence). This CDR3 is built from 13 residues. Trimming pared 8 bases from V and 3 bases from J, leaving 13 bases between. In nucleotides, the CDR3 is TGTGCCAGCTCGACGACTGAAAAAGAGACCCAGTACTTC. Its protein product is CASSTTEKETQYF.

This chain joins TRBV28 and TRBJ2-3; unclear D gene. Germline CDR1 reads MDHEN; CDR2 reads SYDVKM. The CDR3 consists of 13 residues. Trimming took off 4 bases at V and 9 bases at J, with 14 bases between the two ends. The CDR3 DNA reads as TGTGCCAGCAGTTCAGACCTAGTTTTGACGCAGTATTTT. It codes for CASSSDLVLTQYF.

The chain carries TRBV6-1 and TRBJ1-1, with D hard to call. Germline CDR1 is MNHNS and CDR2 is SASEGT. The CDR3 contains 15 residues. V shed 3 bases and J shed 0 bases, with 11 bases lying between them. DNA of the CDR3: TGTGCCAGCAGTGAGCCGGGAGCAATGAACACTGAAGCTTTCTTT. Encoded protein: CASSEPGAMNTEAFF.

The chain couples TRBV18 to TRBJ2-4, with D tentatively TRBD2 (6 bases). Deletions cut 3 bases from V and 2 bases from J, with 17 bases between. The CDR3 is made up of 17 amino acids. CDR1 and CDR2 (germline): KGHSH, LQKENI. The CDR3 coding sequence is TGTGCCAGCTCACCTGGGACTCCTACCCTCTCCAAAAACATTCAGTACTTC. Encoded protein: CASSPGTPTLSKNIQYF.

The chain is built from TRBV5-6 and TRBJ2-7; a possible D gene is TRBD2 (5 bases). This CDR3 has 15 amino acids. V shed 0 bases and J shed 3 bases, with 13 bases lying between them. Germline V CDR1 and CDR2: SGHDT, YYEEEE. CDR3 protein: CASSLGGVEVYEQYF. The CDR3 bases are TGTGCCAGCAGCTTGGGTGGGGTGGAGGTCTACGAGCAGTACTTC.

The CDR3 sequence is CASWTGNYGYTF. CDR3 DNA: TGTGCCAGCTGGACTGGGAACTATGGCTACACCTTC. This chain uses TRBV6-6 with TRBJ1-2, with D hard to call. The CDR3 contains 12 residues. Germline CDR1 reads MNHNY; CDR2 reads SVGAGI (reference sequence). V lost 8 bases and J lost 2, with 9 bases in between.

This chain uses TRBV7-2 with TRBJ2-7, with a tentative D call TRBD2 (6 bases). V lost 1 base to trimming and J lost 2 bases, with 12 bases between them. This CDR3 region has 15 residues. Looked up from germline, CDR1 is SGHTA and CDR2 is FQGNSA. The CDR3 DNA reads TGTGCCAGCAGCTTAGGGACTACCTGGGCCTACGAGCAGTACTTC. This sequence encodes CASSLGTTWAYEQYF.

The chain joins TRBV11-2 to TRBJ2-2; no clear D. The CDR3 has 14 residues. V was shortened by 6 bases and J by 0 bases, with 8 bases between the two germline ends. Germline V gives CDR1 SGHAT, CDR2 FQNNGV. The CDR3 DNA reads TGTGCCAGCAGGCAAATAGCGAACACCGGGGAGCTGTTTTTT. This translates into CASRQIANTGELFF.

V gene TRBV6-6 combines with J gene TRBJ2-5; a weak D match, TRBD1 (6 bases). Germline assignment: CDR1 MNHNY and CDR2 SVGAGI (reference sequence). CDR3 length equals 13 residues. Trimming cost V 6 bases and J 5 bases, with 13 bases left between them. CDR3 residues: CASRRTVGETQYF. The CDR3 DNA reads TGTGCCAGCAGGAGGACAGTAGGCGAGACCCAGTACTTC.

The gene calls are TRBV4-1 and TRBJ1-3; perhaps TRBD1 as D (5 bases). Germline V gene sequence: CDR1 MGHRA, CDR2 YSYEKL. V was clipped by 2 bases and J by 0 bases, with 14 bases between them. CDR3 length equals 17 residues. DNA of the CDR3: TGCGCCAGCAGCCAACGAGGGGAGGCATTCTCTGGAAACACCATATATTTT. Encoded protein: CASSQRGEAFSGNTIYF.

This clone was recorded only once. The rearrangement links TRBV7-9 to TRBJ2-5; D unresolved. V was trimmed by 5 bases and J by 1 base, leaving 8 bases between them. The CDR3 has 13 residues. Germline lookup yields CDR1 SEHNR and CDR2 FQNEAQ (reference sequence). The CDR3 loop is CASSTTTQETQYF. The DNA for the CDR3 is TGTGCCAGCAGCACAACAACCCAAGAGACCCAGTACTTC. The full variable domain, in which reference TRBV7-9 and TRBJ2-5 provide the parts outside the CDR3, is DTGVSQNPRHKITKRGQNVTFRCDPISEHNRLYWYRQTLGQGPEFLTYFQNEAQLEKSRLLSDRFSAERPKGSFSTLEIQRTEQGDSAMYLCASSTTTQETQYFGPGTRLLVL.

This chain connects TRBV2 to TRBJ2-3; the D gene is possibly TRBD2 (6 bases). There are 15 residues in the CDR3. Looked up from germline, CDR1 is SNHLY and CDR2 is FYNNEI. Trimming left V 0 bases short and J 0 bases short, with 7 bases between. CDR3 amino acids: CASSEAGLSTDTQYF. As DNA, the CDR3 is TGTGCCAGCAGTGAAGCGGGACTGAGCACAGATACGCAGTATTTT.

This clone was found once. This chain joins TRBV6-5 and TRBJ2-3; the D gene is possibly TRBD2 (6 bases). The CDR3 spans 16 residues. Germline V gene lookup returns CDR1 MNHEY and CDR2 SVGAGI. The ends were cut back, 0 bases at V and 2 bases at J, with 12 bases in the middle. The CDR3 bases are TGTGCCAGCAGTTACTCGCGGCGGGGATTCACAGATACGCAGTATTTT. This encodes CASSYSRRGFTDTQYF.

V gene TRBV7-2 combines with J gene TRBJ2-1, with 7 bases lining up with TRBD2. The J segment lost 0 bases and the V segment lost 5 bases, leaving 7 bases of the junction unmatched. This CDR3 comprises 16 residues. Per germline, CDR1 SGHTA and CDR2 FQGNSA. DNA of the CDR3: TGTGCCAGCAGCATAGAGGGAGGGAGCTCCTACAATGAGCAGTTCTTC. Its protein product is CASSIEGGSSYNEQFF.

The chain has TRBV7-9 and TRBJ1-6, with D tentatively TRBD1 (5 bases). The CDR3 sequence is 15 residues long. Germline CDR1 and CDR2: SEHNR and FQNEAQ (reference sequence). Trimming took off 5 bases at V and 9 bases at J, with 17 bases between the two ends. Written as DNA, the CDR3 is TGTGCCAGCAGCCTTACGGGGGTATCGACTTCACCCCTCCACTTT. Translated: CASSLTGVSTSPLHF.

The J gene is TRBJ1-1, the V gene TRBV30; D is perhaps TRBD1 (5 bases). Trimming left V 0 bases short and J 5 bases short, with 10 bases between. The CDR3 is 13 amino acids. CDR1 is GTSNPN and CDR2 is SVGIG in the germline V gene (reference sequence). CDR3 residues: CAWSVQVYTEAFF. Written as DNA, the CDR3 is TGTGCCTGGAGTGTACAGGTTTATACTGAAGCTTTCTTT.

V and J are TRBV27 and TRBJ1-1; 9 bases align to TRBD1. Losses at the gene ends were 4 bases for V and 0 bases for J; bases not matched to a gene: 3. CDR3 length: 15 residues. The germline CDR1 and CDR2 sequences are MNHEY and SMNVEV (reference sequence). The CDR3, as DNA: TGTGCCAGCAGTTACGGGACAGGGATGAACACTGAAGCTTTCTTT. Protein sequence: CASSYGTGMNTEAFF.

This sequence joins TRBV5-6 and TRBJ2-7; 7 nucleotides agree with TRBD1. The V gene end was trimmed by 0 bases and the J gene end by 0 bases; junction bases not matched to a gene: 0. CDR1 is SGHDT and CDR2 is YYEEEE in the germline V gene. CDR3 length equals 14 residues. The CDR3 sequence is CASSLGDSSYEQYF. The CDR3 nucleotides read TGTGCCAGCAGCTTGGGGGACAGCTCCTACGAGCAGTACTTC.

The CDR3 region is CASSYHGLAGEKQFF. The CDR3 bases are TGTGCCAGCAGTTACCACGGACTAGCGGGAGAAAAGCAGTTCTTC. This chain connects TRBV6-5 to TRBJ2-1; 13 bases are shared with TRBD2. The J segment lost 11 bases and the V segment lost 2 bases, leaving 6 bases of the junction unmatched. CDR1 is MNHEY and CDR2 is SVGAGI in the germline V gene. This CDR3 comprises 15 residues.

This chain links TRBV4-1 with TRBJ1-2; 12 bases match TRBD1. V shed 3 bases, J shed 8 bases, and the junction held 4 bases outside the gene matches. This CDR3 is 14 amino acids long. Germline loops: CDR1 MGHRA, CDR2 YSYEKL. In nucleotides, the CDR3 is TGCGCCAGCAGCCAGGGACAGGGGGCGCGGGGCTACACCTTC. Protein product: CASSQGQGARGYTF.

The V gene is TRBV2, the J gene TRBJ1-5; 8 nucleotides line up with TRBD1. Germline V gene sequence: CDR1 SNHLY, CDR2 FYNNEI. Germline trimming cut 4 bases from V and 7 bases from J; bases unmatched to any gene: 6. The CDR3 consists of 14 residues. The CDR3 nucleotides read TGTGCCAGCAGTGGACAGGGGAGGGGACAGCCCCAGCATTTT. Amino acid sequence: CASSGQGRGQPQHF.